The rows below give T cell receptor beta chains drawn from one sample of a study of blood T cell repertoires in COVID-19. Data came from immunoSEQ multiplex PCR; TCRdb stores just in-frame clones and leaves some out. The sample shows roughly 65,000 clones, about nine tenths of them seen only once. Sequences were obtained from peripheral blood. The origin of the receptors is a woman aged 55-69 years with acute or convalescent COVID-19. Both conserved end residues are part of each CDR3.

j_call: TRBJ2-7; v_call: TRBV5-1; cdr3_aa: CASSLAQGASEQYF
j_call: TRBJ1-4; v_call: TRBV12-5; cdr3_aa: CASGPGQATNEKLFF
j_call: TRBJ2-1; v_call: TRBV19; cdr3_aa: CASSDPGLAKYNEQFF
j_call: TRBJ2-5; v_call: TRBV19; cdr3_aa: CASSIRTPQETQYF
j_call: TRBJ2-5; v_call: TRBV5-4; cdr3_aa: CASSPSGGQQETQYF
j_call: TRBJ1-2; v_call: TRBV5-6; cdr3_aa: CASSAGQGFYGYTF
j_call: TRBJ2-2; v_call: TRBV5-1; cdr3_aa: CASSPGSTATGELFF
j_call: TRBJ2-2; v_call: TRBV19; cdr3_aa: CASSKNTGELFF
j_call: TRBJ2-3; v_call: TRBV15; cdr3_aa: CATSRVRLAGVGDTQYF
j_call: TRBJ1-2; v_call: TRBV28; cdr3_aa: CASSLGTESYGYTF
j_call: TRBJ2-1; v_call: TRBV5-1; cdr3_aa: CASSRTRTYNEQFF
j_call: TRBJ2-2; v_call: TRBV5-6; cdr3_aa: CASRPNFAGSTGELFF
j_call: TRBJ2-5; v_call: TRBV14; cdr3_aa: CASSQLAGGWQETQYF
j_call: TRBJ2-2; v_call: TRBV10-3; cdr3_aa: CAISGENTGELFF
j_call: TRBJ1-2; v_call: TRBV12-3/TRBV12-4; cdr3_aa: CASSLNGPGGYTF
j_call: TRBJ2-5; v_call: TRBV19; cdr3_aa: CASGKETQYF
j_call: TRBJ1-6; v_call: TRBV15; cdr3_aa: CATLEDRYNSPLHF
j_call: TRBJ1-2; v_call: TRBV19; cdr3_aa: CASTDRVSIYGYTF
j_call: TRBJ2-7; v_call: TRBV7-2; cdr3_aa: CASSPTHSFYYEQYF
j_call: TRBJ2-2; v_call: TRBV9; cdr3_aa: CASSVGLEGTGELFF
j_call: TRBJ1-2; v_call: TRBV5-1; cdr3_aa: CASSLVLGTTNYGYTF
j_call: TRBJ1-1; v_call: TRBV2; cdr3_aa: CASSAEGTMNTEAFF
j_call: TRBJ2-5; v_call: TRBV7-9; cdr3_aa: CASSRVGETQYF
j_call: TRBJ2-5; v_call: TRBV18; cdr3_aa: CASSPSGGALETQYF
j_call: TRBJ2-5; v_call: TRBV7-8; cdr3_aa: CASSPNSGETQYF
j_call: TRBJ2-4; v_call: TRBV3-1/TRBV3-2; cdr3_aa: CASSFPGTENIQYF
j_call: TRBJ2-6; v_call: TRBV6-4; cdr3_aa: CASSDSTAGANVLTF
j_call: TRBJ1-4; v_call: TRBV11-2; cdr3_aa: CASSLWTGLNEKLFF
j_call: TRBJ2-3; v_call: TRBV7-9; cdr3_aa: CASSLMAPDTQYF
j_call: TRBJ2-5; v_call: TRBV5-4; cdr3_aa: CASSLEGSRGNQETQYF
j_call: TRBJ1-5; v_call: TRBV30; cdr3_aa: CAWNQGEDQPQHF
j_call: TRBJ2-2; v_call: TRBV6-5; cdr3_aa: CASSSRVGELFF
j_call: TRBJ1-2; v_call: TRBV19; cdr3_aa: CASSTTPRSYGYTF
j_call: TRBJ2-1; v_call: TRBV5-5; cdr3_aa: CASSQPFGNEQFF
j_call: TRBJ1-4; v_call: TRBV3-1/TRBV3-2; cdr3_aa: CASSQDSGATNEKLFF
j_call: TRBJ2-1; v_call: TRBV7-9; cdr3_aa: CASSLTRTRLLYNEQFF
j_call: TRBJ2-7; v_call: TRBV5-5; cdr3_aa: CASSLASGGVTSYEQYF
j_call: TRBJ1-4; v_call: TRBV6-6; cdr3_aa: CASHLGATNEKLFF
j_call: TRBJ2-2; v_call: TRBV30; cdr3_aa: CAWKGTGDTGELFF
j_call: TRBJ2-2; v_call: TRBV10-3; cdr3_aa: CATGDSTNTGELFF
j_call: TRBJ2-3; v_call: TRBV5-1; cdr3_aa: CASSLDGSGGATSTQYF
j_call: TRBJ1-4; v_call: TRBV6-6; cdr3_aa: CASPDSEKLFF
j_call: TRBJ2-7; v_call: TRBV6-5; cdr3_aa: CASALAGGYEQYF
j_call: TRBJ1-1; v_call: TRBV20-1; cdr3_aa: CSAVSNTEAFF
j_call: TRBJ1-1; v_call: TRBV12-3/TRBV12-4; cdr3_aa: CASRPSGEGEAFF
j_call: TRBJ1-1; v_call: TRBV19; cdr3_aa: CASSSQGGTEAFF
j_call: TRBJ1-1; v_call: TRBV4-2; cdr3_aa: CASSPQDRSDTEAFF
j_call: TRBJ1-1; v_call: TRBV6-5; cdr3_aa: CASSYNLRQNTEAFF
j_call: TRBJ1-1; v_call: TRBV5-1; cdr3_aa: CASSPGDSRDTEAFF
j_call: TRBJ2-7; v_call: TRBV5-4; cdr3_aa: CASSLGGRQPSYEQYF
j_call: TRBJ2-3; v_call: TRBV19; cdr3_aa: CASRLSWEGDTQYF
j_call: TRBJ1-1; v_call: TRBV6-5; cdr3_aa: CAIFTGEKAFF
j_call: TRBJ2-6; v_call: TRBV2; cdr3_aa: CASRLLAGGASGANVLTF